The 27 T cell receptor beta chains reported below all come from one sample, sequenced in a study of blood T cell repertoires in COVID-19. Clones were sequenced by immunoSEQ multiplex PCR, and TCRdb holds only the in-frame ones, with some missing. The sample consists of just over 250,000 clones, 70% to 90% of them appearing once. The sequencing sample was made of peripheral blood. The receptors here all came from a woman aged 45 to 65 with acute or convalescent COVID-19.

In this sample, this clone turned up once. J is TRBJ2-2 and V is TRBV28, with 14 nucleotides matching TRBD2. The V gene end was trimmed by 3 bases and the J gene end by 4 bases; junction bases not matched to a gene: 13. The CDR3 length is 20 residues. CDR1 is MDHEN, CDR2 SYDVKM, per germline. The DNA of the CDR3 is TGTGCCAGCAGTTTTGGTCTTTTCGTGACTAGCGGGAGGGCCACCGGGGAGCTGTTTTTT. It yields the protein CASSFGLFVTSGRATGELFF.

The chain links TRBV7-9 to TRBJ1-2; 7 nucleotides agree with TRBD1. J was trimmed by 3 bases and V by 5 bases; bases with no gene match: 6. The CDR3 loop spans 14 amino acids. Germline assignment: CDR1 SEHNR and CDR2 FQNEAQ (reference sequence). CDR3 coding DNA: TGTGCCAGCAGCACACCTACAGGGGACTATGGCTACACCTTC. Translation gives CASSTPTGDYGYTF.

The CDR3 reads CASSEAGHLWETQYF. CDR3 coding DNA: TGTGCCAGCAGTGAAGCGGGACACCTCTGGGAGACCCAGTACTTC. This chain connects TRBV2 to TRBJ2-5; tentatively, D is TRBD1 (6 bases). Germline lookup yields CDR1 SNHLY and CDR2 FYNNEI. Trimming removed 0 bases from V and 5 bases from J, with 13 bases in between. There are 15 residues in the CDR3. Drawing the rest from reference TRBV2 and TRBJ2-5, the complete variable domain is EPEVTQTPSHQVTQMGQEVILRCVPISNHLYFYWYRQILGQKVEFLVSFYNNEISEKSEIFDDQFSVERPDGSNFTLKIRSTKLEDSAMYFCASSEAGHLWETQYFGPGTRLLVL.

This chain uses TRBV28 with TRBJ1-5; no clear D. The ends were cut back, 5 bases at V and 4 bases at J, with 18 bases in the middle. The germline V gene encodes CDR1 MDHEN and CDR2 SYDVKM. The CDR3 extends over 16 amino acids. CDR3 bases: TGTGCCAGCAGTCAGGTAATCGCCCGCAAAAATCAGCCCCAGCATTTT. As protein: CASSQVIARKNQPQHF.

This clone was observed once. The rearrangement joins TRBV5-4 to TRBJ2-6; a possible D gene is TRBD2 (5 bases). The CDR3 sequence is 18 residues long. Trimming took 1 base from V and 0 from J, leaving 14 bases between them. Per the germline V gene, CDR1 is SGHNT and CDR2 is YYREEE (reference sequence). The chain's CDR3 is CASSLKKTGYSGANVLTF. The CDR3 DNA is TGTGCCAGCAGCTTGAAGAAGACGGGGTACTCTGGGGCCAACGTCCTGACTTTC.

The rearrangement links TRBV10-3 to TRBJ2-1; 15 bases are a match to TRBD2. The germline V gene encodes CDR1 ENHRY and CDR2 SYGVKD. Trimming cost V 7 bases and J 10 bases; bases outside gene matches: 17. The CDR3 spans 18 residues. The CDR3, as DNA: TGTGCCATCACCCCGGGACTAGCGGGAGGAATGGCTGTTCAGGAGCAGTTCTTC. It is translated as CAITPGLAGGMAVQEQFF.

The rearrangement uses TRBV7-2 and TRBJ2-4; 10 bases map to TRBD2. The CDR3 has 18 amino acids. Germline V gene sequence: CDR1 SGHTA, CDR2 FQGNSA. Losses at the gene ends were 4 bases for V and 0 bases for J; bases not matched to a gene: 9. The CDR3 loop reads CASSSWTSGGVAKNIQYF. The CDR3 nucleotides read TGTGCCAGCAGCTCCTGGACTAGCGGAGGGGTAGCCAAAAACATTCAGTACTTC.

The chain couples TRBV9 to TRBJ1-5; TRBD1 is a possible D gene (6 bases). The CDR3 loop spans 15 amino acids. Trimming cost V 0 bases and J 6 bases, with 13 bases left between them. The germline CDR1 and CDR2 sequences are SGDLS and YYNGEE. CDR3 amino acids: CASSVGTTGFQPQHF. The CDR3 nucleotides are TGTGCCAGCAGCGTAGGAACCACAGGGTTTCAGCCCCAGCATTTT.

This chain connects TRBV7-3 to TRBJ2-1; the D gene is possibly TRBD2 (6 bases). This CDR3 is built from 18 residues. The germline gives CDR1 SGHTA, CDR2 FQGTGA. Trimming shortened V by 4 bases and J by 1 base, and 20 bases separated the two germline ends. The CDR3 is CASSSRTPSAASYNEQFF. As DNA, the CDR3 is TGTGCCAGCAGCTCGAGGACACCTAGCGCCGCGTCCTACAATGAGCAGTTCTTC.

This chain connects TRBV5-1 to TRBJ2-2, with 13 bases matching TRBD2. V lost 4 bases to trimming and J lost 7 bases; unmatched junction nucleotides: 13. The CDR3 runs to 18 residues. Looked up from germline, CDR1 is SGHRS and CDR2 is YFSETQ. The CDR3 loop is CASSPLPGTSGIGGELFF. The CDR3 DNA follows: TGCGCCAGCAGCCCCTTACCCGGGACTAGCGGGATTGGCGGGGAGCTGTTTTTT.

The rearrangement uses TRBV6-2 or TRBV6-3 and TRBJ2-5, with D unresolved. The CDR3 covers 12 residues. The germline gives CDR1 MNHEY, CDR2 SVGEGT. Trimming cost V 5 bases and J 5 bases, with 9 bases left between them. The CDR3 loop reads CASSSEAETQYF. CDR3 coding DNA: TGTGCCAGCAGTAGTGAAGCGGAGACCCAGTACTTC.

The gene calls are TRBV28 and TRBJ1-2; TRBD1 agrees at 7 bases. Unmatched junction bases numbered 6, after V lost 5 bases and J lost 3 bases. This CDR3 has 14 residues. The V gene's germline CDR1 is MDHEN and CDR2 SYDVKM. CDR3 sequence (DNA): TGTGCCAGCAGTGCTTTGGGGACAGACTATGGCTACACCTTC. This encodes CASSALGTDYGYTF.

This chain joins TRBV3-1 (or the pseudogene TRBV3-2) and TRBJ2-7; TRBD2 is a possible D gene (6 bases). V was cut by 0 bases and J by 4 bases, with 22 bases left in between. The CDR3 extends over 18 amino acids. Germline CDR1 reads LGHDT; CDR2 reads YNNKEL (reference sequence). In nucleotides, the CDR3 is TGTGCCAGCAGCCAAGAACCGGGGTGGAGGGCTGATGGGTACGAGCAGTACTTC. Its translation: CASSQEPGWRADGYEQYF.

V usage is TRBV28 and J usage is TRBJ1-1; 10 nucleotides agree with TRBD1. CDR1 and CDR2 from the germline V gene are MDHEN and SYDVKM. The CDR3 covers 16 residues. Trimming at V came to 2 bases and at J to 5 bases, leaving 8 bases not matched to a gene. The DNA of the CDR3 is TGTGCCAGCAGTTTAATGACAGGGGGCGGATGGACTGAAGCTTTCTTT. Residues: CASSLMTGGGWTEAFF.

The chain carries TRBV5-4 and TRBJ2-5, with D possibly being TRBD2 (6 bases). Trimming removed 4 bases at V and 2 bases at J, with 12 bases between. The CDR3 contains 14 residues. In germline, CDR1 is SGHNT, CDR2 YYREEE (reference sequence). DNA of the CDR3: TGTGCCAGCAGCCCGGGAGTGGGACAAGAGACCCAGTACTTC. Translated, it gives CASSPGVGQETQYF.

The CDR3 region is CASSPVPTSGGTPDTQYF. The CDR3 DNA is TGTGCCAGCTCACCAGTCCCAACTAGCGGGGGGACCCCAGATACGCAGTATTTT. V is TRBV18 and J is TRBJ2-3; 12 bases are a match to TRBD2. The V segment lost 2 bases and the J segment 4 bases; nucleotides outside the gene matches: 10. Per the germline V gene, CDR1 is KGHSH and CDR2 is LQKENI. CDR3 length: 18 residues.

The chain is built from TRBV4-2 and TRBJ2-1; possible D gene TRBD1, 6 bases. Trimming took 1 base from V and 8 from J, leaving 9 bases between them. The CDR3 is 13 residues long. Germline CDR1 reads LGHNA; CDR2 reads YNFKEQ. For the CDR3, the DNA is TGTGCCAGCAGCCAAGTCCCAGGGGATGAGCAGTTCTTC. The encoded protein is CASSQVPGDEQFF.

The gene calls are TRBV27 and TRBJ2-2; 10 bases are shared with TRBD1. Per germline, CDR1 MNHEY and CDR2 SMNVEV (reference sequence). V lost 4 bases and J lost 7; bases outside the gene matches: 6. The CDR3 spans 15 residues. Here the CDR3 reads CASSSRQGADGELFF. CDR3 DNA sequence: TGTGCCAGCAGTTCTAGACAGGGGGCAGACGGGGAGCTGTTTTTT.

This clone was seen a handful of times. The chain joins TRBV4-1 to TRBJ2-4, with TRBD1 as a possible D gene (5 bases). The germline V gene encodes CDR1 MGHRA and CDR2 YSYEKL. CDR3 size: 16 residues. V dropped 0 bases and J dropped 3 bases, with 12 bases sitting between them. This chain's CDR3 is CASSQEGRQYKNIQYF. In DNA, the CDR3 is TGCGCCAGCAGCCAAGAGGGTCGACAGTACAAAAACATTCAGTACTTC.

This chain uses TRBV19 with TRBJ2-7; 12 bases fit TRBD1. The CDR3 is 13 amino acids. The junction had 3 bases not matched to a gene; V was cut back by 7 bases and J by 5 bases. Germline V gene lookup returns CDR1 LNHDA and CDR2 SQIVND (reference sequence). The CDR3 DNA sequence: TGTGCCAGTACGGGGACAGGGGGCCACGAGCAGTACTTC. It translates to CASTGTGGHEQYF.

The genes are TRBV7-8 and TRBJ1-5; D is possibly TRBD1 (5 bases). This CDR3 is built from 14 residues. Germline CDR1 and CDR2: SGHVS and FQNEAQ. V shed 1 base and J shed 6 bases, with 10 bases lying between them. DNA of the CDR3: TGTGCCAGCAGCTTAGACCAGGGCCGTCAGCCCCAGCATTTT. Translated: CASSLDQGRQPQHF.

This rearrangement joins TRBV7-2 to TRBJ2-7; 10 bases align to TRBD1. The germline V gene encodes CDR1 SGHTA and CDR2 FQGNSA. There are 17 residues in the CDR3. Trimming took 3 bases from V and 1 from J; bases not matched to a gene: 9. CDR3 region: CASSLGGWDRGSYEQYF. CDR3 sequence (DNA): TGTGCCAGCAGCTTGGGTGGCTGGGACAGGGGATCCTACGAGCAGTACTTC. The variable domain in full, with the rest retrieved from reference TRBV7-2 and TRBJ2-7, is GAGVSQSPSNKVTEKGKDVELRCDPISGHTALYWYRQSLGQGLEFLIYFQGNSAPDKSGLPSDRFSAERTGGSVSTLTIQRTQQEDSAVYLCASSLGGWDRGSYEQYFGPGTRLTVT.

The chain couples TRBV7-9 to TRBJ1-6; D possibly corresponds to TRBD1 (6 bases). The CDR3 contains 15 residues. The V and J ends lost 8 bases and 8 bases respectively, with 19 bases between them. Germline V gene data show CDR1 as SEHNR and CDR2 as FQNEAQ (reference sequence). Written as DNA, the CDR3 is TGTGCCAGCGGCCGGGACACTCTTCTATATTCACCCCTCCACTTT. This translates into CASGRDTLLYSPLHF.

The rearrangement joins TRBV29-1 to TRBJ2-3; 8 bases fit TRBD2. J lost 4 bases, V lost 6 bases, and 3 bases had no gene match. This CDR3 comprises 12 residues. Germline V gene lookup returns CDR1 SQVTM and CDR2 ANQGSEA. CDR3 in DNA: TGCAGCGTCCTCGGGGGGGCAGATACGCAGTATTTT. It yields the protein CSVLGGADTQYF.

The V call is TRBV5-1, the J call TRBJ1-3; no clear D gene. Trimming removed 0 bases at V and 5 bases at J, with 12 bases between. Germline V gene sequence: CDR1 SGHRS, CDR2 YFSETQ. This CDR3 region has 15 residues. This CDR3 is CASSLGTPGRNTIYF. CDR3 DNA sequence: TGCGCCAGCAGCTTGGGGACTCCTGGGAGAAACACCATATATTTT.

The chain is built from TRBV28 and TRBJ1-5, with a possible D match to TRBD1 (6 bases). V gave up 3 bases and J gave up 1 base, with 10 bases separating them. This CDR3 is 15 amino acids long. The germline V gene has CDR1 MDHEN and CDR2 SYDVKM. As DNA, the CDR3 is TGTGCCAGCAGTTTCAGGGGTAGGAGCAATCAGCCCCAGCATTTT. It codes for CASSFRGRSNQPQHF.

This rearrangement joins TRBV6-5 to TRBJ1-2; D possibly corresponds to TRBD1 (5 bases). Germline V gene sequence: CDR1 MNHEY, CDR2 SVGAGI. The CDR3 is 14 residues long. V gave up 6 bases and J gave up 4 bases, with 15 bases separating them. The CDR3 sequence is CASREVGGFYGYTF. CDR3 nucleotide sequence: TGTGCCAGCAGAGAGGTGGGGGGATTCTATGGCTACACCTTC.